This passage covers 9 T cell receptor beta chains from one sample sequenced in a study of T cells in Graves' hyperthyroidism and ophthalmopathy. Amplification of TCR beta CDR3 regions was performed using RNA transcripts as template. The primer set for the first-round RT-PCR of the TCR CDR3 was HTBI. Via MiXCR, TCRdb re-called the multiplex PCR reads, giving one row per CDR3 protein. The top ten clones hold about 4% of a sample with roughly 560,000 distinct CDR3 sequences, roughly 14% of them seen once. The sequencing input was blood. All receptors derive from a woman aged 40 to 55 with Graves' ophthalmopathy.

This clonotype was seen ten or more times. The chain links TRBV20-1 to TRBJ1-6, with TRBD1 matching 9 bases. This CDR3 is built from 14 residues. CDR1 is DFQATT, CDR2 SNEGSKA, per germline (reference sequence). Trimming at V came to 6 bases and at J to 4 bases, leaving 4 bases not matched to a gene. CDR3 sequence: CSAPGQGYNSPLHF. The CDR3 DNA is TGCAGTGCCCCTGGACAGGGGTATAATTCACCCCTCCACTTT.

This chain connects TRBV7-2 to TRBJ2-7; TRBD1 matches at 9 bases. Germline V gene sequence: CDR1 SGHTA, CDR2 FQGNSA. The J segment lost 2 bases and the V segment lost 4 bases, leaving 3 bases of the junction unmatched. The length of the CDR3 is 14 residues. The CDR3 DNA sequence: TGTGCCAGCAGCTCAGACAGGGGGACCTACGAGCAGTACTTC. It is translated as CASSSDRGTYEQYF.

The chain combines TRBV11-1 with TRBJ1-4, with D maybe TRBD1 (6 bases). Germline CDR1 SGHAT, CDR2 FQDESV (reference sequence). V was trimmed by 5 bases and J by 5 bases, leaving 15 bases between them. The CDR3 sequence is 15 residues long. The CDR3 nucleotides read TGTGCCAGCAGCCCCTTTGGGGGGCGGAATGAAAAACTGTTTTTT. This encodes CASSPFGGRNEKLFF.

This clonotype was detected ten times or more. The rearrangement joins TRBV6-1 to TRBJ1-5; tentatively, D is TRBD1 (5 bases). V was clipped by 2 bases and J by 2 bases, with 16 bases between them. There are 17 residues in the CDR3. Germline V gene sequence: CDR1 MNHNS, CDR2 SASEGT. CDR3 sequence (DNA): TGTGCCAGCAGTGAAACGGGGTCGGGGGATCGCAATCAGCCCCAGCATTTT. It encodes CASSETGSGDRNQPQHF.

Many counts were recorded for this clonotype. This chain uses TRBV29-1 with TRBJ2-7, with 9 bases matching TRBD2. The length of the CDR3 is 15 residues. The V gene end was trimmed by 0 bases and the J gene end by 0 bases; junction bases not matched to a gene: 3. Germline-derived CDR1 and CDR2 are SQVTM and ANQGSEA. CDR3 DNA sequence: TGCAGCGTTGAAGATAGGACTAGCGTCTCCTACGAGCAGTACTTC. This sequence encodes CSVEDRTSVSYEQYF.

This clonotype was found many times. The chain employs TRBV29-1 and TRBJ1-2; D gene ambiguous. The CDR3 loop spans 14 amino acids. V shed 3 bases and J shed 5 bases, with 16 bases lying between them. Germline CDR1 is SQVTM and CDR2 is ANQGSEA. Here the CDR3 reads CSVESMTTGYGYTF. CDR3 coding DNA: TGCAGCGTTGAGTCTATGACAACCGGTTATGGCTACACCTTC.

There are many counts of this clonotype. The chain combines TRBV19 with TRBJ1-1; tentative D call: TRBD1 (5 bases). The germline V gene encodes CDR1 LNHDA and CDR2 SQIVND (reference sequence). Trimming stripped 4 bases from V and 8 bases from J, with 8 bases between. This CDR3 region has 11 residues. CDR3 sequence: CASSSREEAFF. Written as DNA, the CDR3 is TGTGCCAGTAGTAGCAGGGAAGAAGCTTTCTTT.

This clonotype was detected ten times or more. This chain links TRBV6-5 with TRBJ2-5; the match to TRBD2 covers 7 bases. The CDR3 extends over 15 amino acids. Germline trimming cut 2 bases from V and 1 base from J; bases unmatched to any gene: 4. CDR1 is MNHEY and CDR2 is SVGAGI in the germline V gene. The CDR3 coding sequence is TGTGCCAGCAGTTACGGCGGGAGACCCCAAGAGACCCAGTACTTC. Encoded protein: CASSYGGRPQETQYF.

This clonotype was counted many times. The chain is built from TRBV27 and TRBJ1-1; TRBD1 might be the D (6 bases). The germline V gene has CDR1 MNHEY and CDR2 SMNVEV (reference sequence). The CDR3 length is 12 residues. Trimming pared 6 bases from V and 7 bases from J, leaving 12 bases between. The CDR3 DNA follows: TGTGCCAGCAGCCACCTGGACAGTGAAGCTTTCTTT. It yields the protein CASSHLDSEAFF.